Listed below are T cell receptor beta chains from one sample, sequenced in a study of blood T cell repertoires in COVID-19. Produced via immunoSEQ multiplex PCR; TCRdb's table is partial and in-frame only. The sample has just over 350,000 clones, 80% to 90% seen once. Sequenced material: peripheral blood. These receptors all stem from a woman aged 55-75 years with COVID-19, enrolled during active disease. Each CDR3 is given with its conserved first and last residue. The D gene is left open where the match is weak. The size of a clone is reported for some rows only, either as once, few or many, or as a class for expanded clones.

cdr3_length,v_call,d_call,j_call,clone_size,cdr3_aa,cdr3_nt
12,TRBV11-3,NA,TRBJ1-1,NA,CASSFMNTEAFF,TGTGCCAGCAGCTTCATGAACACTGAAGCTTTCTTT
17,TRBV9,TRBD2,TRBJ2-5,NA,CASSVGGSGGEGETQYF,TGTGCCAGCAGCGTAGGAGGTAGCGGGGGCGAGGGAGAGACCCAGTACTTC
15,TRBV18,NA,TRBJ2-3,NA,CASSPTQEGTDTQYF,TGTGCCAGCTCACCAACTCAGGAGGGCACAGATACGCAGTATTTT
14,TRBV27,NA,TRBJ1-5,NA,CASSLIPGGQPQHF,TGTGCCAGCAGTTTAATTCCGGGGGGTCAGCCCCAGCATTTT
15,TRBV5-6,TRBD1,TRBJ2-7,NA,CASSFSRDSFYEQYF,TGTGCCAGCAGCTTCTCCCGGGACAGTTTTTACGAGCAGTACTTC
14,TRBV4-1,NA,TRBJ2-3,NA,CASSPGQSTDTQYF,TGCGCCAGCAGCCCCGGACAGAGCACAGATACGCAGTATTTT
16,TRBV6-6,TRBD1,TRBJ1-2,NA,CASTQRGTGGAYGYTF,TGTGCCAGCACCCAGAGGGGGACAGGGGGCGCTTATGGCTACACCTTC
13,TRBV5-1,TRBD1,TRBJ1-2,NA,CASSAGQGKGYTF,TGCGCCAGCAGCGCGGGACAGGGGAAAGGCTACACCTTC
16,TRBV11-1,TRBD2,TRBJ2-7,NA,CASSLSFSGEGYEQYF,TGTGCCAGCAGCTTATCCTTTAGCGGGGAAGGTTACGAGCAGTACTTC
14,TRBV5-6,TRBD2,TRBJ2-3,NA,CASSSLAGTDTQYF,TGTGCCAGCAGCTCTCTAGCGGGGACAGATACGCAGTATTTT
15,TRBV27,TRBD2,TRBJ2-5,few,CASKPGLAGEETQYF,TGTGCCAGCAAGCCGGGACTAGCGGGGGAAGAGACCCAGTACTTC
14,TRBV7-3,NA,TRBJ1-4,NA,CASSLGGNNEKLFF,TGTGCCAGCAGCTTAGGCGGAAATAATGAAAAACTGTTTTTT
15,TRBV6-5,NA,TRBJ2-1,NA,CASSPPTSSYNEQFF,TGTGCCAGCAGTCCCCCCACCAGCTCCTACAATGAGCAGTTCTTC
15,TRBV27,NA,TRBJ2-2,NA,CATGQGGRNTGELFF,TGTGCCACCGGACAGGGAGGGCGAAACACCGGGGAGCTGTTTTTT
13,TRBV29-1,TRBD1,TRBJ2-7,NA,CSAQRQGANEQYF,TGCAGCGCCCAGAGGCAGGGGGCGAACGAGCAGTACTTC
16,TRBV5-5,NA,TRBJ2-1,NA,CASSLELKSSYNEQFF,TGTGCCAGCAGCTTGGAACTGAAGAGCTCCTACAATGAGCAGTTCTTC
15,TRBV18,NA,TRBJ2-2,NA,CASSPPIGNTGELFF,TGTGCCAGCTCACCACCGATCGGGAACACCGGGGAGCTGTTTTTT
13,TRBV29-1,NA,TRBJ1-5,NA,CSVAYSLNQPQHF,TGCAGCGTTGCGTACAGCCTCAATCAGCCCCAGCATTTT
16,TRBV6-5,NA,TRBJ2-3,NA,CASSYSRRESTDTQYF,TGTGCCAGCAGTTACTCGAGACGGGAATCCACAGATACGCAGTATTTT
15,TRBV6-4,NA,TRBJ1-6,NA,CASSDSPGRYSPLHF,TGTGCCAGCAGTGACTCTCCAGGGAGGTATTCACCCCTCCACTTT
14,TRBV30,NA,TRBJ2-7,NA,CAWSVGAGRGEQYF,TGTGCCTGGAGTGTAGGGGCAGGGCGAGGCGAGCAGTACTTC
17,TRBV18,NA,TRBJ2-2,NA,CASSPPGSTFYTGELFF,TGTGCCAGCTCCCCTCCAGGCTCCACGTTTTACACCGGGGAGCTGTTTTTT
13,TRBV24-1,NA,TRBJ1-1,NA,CATSGLGDTEAFF,TGTGCCACCAGTGGCTTAGGGGACACTGAAGCTTTCTTT
13,TRBV12-3/TRBV12-4,NA,TRBJ1-1,NA,CASRSTVNTEAFF,TGTGCCAGCAGGTCGACAGTGAACACTGAAGCTTTCTTT
14,TRBV7-3,NA,TRBJ2-1,NA,CASSPRSGDNEQFF,TGTGCCAGCAGCCCCAGATCAGGGGACAATGAGCAGTTCTTC
14,TRBV18,TRBD1,TRBJ1-2,once,CASSLQGVNYGYTF,TGTGCCAGCTCACTTCAGGGGGTTAACTATGGCTACACCTTC
15,TRBV5-6,NA,TRBJ1-5,NA,CASRLGSGIDQPQHF,TGTGCCAGCAGGCTGGGGTCAGGGATCGATCAGCCCCAGCATTTT
13,TRBV7-8,NA,TRBJ2-7,NA,CASSHRVMSEQYF,TGTGCCAGCAGCCACAGGGTTATGAGCGAGCAGTACTTC
11,TRBV7-2,NA,TRBJ2-1,once,CASTVGAEQFF,TGTGCCAGCACCGTAGGGGCTGAGCAGTTCTTC
16,TRBV5-1,TRBD1,TRBJ1-1,NA,CASSLDTGGRNTEAFF,TGCGCCAGCAGCTTGGATACAGGGGGACGAAACACTGAAGCTTTCTTT
14,TRBV5-1,NA,TRBJ1-1,NA,CASSWNRANTEAFF,TGCGCCAGCAGCTGGAACAGGGCTAACACTGAAGCTTTCTTT
16,TRBV7-8,TRBD2,TRBJ2-5,NA,CASSLAGGGASRAQYF,TGTGCCAGCAGCTTAGCCGGCGGGGGGGCCTCGAGGGCCCAGTACTTC
19,TRBV5-1,TRBD2,TRBJ2-1,NA,CASSLPPGSGASSYNEQFF,TGCGCCAGCAGCTTGCCCCCGGGTAGCGGGGCGAGCTCCTACAATGAGCAGTTCTTC
20,TRBV3-1/TRBV3-2,TRBD2,TRBJ2-1,NA,CASSPSPGLAGGLSYNEQFF,TGTGCCAGCAGCCCGTCGCCGGGACTAGCGGGGGGGCTTTCCTACAATGAGCAGTTCTTC
15,TRBV7-3,TRBD2,TRBJ2-7,once,CASSLSGGFSYEQYF,TGTGCCAGCAGCTTGAGCGGGGGATTCTCCTACGAGCAGTACTTC
14,TRBV4-2,TRBD2,TRBJ2-5,NA,CASGTSGGQETQYF,TGTGCTAGCGGAACTAGCGGGGGCCAAGAGACCCAGTACTTC
14,TRBV20-1,NA,TRBJ2-1,NA,CSASPQLSYNEQFF,TGCAGTGCTAGTCCCCAACTCTCCTACAATGAGCAGTTCTTC
14,TRBV11-1,NA,TRBJ1-4,NA,CASSLRQGGEKLFF,TGTGCCAGCAGCTTGAGGCAGGGTGGCGAAAAACTGTTTTTT
16,TRBV20-1,TRBD2,TRBJ2-4,NA,CSASSGTSGGQNIQYF,TGCAGTGCTAGTTCCGGGACTAGCGGGGGACAAAACATTCAGTACTTC
12,TRBV9,NA,TRBJ2-2,few,CASSVAGGELFF,TGTGCCAGCAGCGTAGCAGGCGGGGAGCTGTTTTTT
15,TRBV30,TRBD1,TRBJ1-1,NA,CAWQTGALATTEAFF,TGTGCCTGGCAGACAGGGGCCTTAGCGACCACTGAAGCTTTCTTT
18,TRBV15,TRBD1,TRBJ2-2,NA,CATSRGKGQSRNTGELFF,TGTGCCACCAGCAGGGGCAAGGGACAGTCAAGGAACACCGGGGAGCTGTTTTTT
16,TRBV6-2/TRBV6-3,NA,TRBJ1-5,NA,CASSYSPERRGQPQHF,TGTGCCAGCAGTTACTCTCCGGAGCGAAGGGGCCAGCCCCAGCATTTT
12,TRBV27,NA,TRBJ1-5,NA,CASGTYNQPQHF,TGTGCCAGCGGGACATACAATCAGCCCCAGCATTTT
16,TRBV4-1,NA,TRBJ1-5,NA,CASSLEGGGGNQPQHF,TGCGCCAGCAGCCTCGAGGGGGGGGGCGGCAATCAGCCCCAGCATTTT
13,TRBV7-2,NA,TRBJ2-7,NA,CASSLELSYEQYF,TGTGCCAGCAGCTTAGAGCTCTCCTACGAGCAGTACTTC
14,TRBV6-1,NA,TRBJ1-1,NA,CASSEPGQNTEAFF,TGTGCCAGCAGTGAACCGGGACAGAACACTGAAGCTTTCTTT